This T cell receptor (beta chain) is from a study of graft-versus-host responses after intestinal transplantation. Study observations and caveats: Individuals who had graft-donor T cell macrochimerism had allografts that showed high graft-versus-host to host-versus-graft clonal ratios.

Germline lookup yields CDR1 MDHEN and CDR2 SYDVKM. The CDR3 extends over 16 amino acids. J was trimmed by 2 bases and V by 6 bases; bases with no gene match: 10. Using immunoSEQ multiplex PCR, the repertoire was profiled, and TCRdb retains in-frame clones only, with some absent. The table has about 80,000 clones, approximately 92% seen once; the top ten hold roughly 0.72%. This clone was found once. Its antigen is undetermined. The input for sequencing was PBMCs, taken 98 days after intestinal transplantation. V is TRBV28 and J is TRBJ2-5; 9 bases map to TRBD1. The TCR was taken from a human patient who received an intestinal transplant, so some T cells may come from the graft donor. This CDR3 reads CASSPDRGPGQETQYF. CDR3 DNA: TGTGCCAGCAGCCCGGACAGGGGCCCGGGGCAAGAGACCCAGTACTTC.